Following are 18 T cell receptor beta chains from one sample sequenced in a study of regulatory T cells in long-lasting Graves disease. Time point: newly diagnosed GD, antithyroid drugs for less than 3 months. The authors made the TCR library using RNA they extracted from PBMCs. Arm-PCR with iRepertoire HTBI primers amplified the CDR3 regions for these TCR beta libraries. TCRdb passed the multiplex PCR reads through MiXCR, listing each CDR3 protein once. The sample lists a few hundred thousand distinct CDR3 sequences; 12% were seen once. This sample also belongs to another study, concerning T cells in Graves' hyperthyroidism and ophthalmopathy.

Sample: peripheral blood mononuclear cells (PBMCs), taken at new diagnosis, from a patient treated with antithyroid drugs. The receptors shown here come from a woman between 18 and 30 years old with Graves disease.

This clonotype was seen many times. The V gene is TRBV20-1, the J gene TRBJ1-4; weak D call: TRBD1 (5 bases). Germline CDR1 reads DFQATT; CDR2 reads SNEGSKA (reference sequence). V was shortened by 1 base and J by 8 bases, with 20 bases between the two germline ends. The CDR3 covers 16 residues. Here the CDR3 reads CSARVRGGGSTEKLFF. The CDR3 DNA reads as TGCAGTGCTAGAGTTCGAGGTGGGGGTAGTACGGAAAAACTGTTTTTT.

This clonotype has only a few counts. The CDR3 reads CASSLSSGVSYNEQFF. In DNA, the CDR3 is TGTGCCAGCAGTCTCTCCTCAGGAGTCTCCTACAATGAGCAGTTCTTC. V gene TRBV27 combines with J gene TRBJ2-1, with D unclear. In germline, CDR1 is MNHEY, CDR2 SMNVEV (reference sequence). The CDR3 covers 16 residues. Deletions cut 5 bases from V and 0 bases from J, with 14 bases between.

DNA for the CDR3: TGCAGTGCTAGACCAACCTTGGGACCGACAAGAAACACCATATATTTT. It translates to CSARPTLGPTRNTIYF. The chain couples TRBV20-1 to TRBJ1-3; D is possibly TRBD1 (5 bases). Germline assignment: CDR1 DFQATT and CDR2 SNEGSKA (reference sequence). The CDR3 contains 16 residues. The V end was cut by 2 bases, the J end by 5 bases, with 19 bases between.

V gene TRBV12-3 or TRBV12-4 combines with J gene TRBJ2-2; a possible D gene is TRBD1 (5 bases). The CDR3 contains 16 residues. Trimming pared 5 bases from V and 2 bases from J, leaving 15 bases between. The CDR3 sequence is CASSPKGQVNTGELFF. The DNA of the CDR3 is TGTGCCAGCAGTCCAAAGGGGCAGGTAAACACCGGGGAGCTGTTTTTT.

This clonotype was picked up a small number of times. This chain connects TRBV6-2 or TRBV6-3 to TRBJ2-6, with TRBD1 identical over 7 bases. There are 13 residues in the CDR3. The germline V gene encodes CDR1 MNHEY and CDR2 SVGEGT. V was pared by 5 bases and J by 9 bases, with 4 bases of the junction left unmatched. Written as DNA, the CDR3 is TGTGCCAGCAGTGAGGGGGACAGCAACGTCCTGACTTTC. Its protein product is CASSEGDSNVLTF.

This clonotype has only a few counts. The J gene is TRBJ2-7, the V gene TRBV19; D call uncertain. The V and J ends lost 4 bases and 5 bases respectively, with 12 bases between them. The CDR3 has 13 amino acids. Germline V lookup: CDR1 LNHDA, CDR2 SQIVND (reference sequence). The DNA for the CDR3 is TGTGCCAGTAGTACCTCACAAGGTAACGAGCAGTACGTC. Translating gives CASSTSQGNEQYV.

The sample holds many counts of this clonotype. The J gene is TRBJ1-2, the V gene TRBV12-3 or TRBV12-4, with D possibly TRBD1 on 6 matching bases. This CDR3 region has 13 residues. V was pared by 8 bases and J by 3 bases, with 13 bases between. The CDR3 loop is CASLRRGDYGYTF. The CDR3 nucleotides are TGTGCCAGCTTGAGGAGGGGGGACTATGGCTACACCTTC.

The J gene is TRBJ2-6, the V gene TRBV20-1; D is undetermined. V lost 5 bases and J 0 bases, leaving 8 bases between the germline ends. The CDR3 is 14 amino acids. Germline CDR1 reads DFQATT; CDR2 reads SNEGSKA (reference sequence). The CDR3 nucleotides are TGCAGTGCTGCAATTAACTCTGGGGCCAACGTCCTGACTTTC. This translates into CSAAINSGANVLTF.

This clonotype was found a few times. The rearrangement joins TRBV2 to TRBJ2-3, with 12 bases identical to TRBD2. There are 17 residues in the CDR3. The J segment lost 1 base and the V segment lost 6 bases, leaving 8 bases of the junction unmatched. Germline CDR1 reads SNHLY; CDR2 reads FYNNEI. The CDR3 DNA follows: TGTGCCAGCAGACCTCTAGCGGGGGGGCGAGGCACAGATACGCAGTATTTT. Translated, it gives CASRPLAGGRGTDTQYF.

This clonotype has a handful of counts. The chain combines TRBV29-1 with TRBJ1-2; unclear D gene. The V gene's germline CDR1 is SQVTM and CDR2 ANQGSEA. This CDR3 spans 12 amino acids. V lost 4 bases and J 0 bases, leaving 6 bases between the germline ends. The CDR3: CSVGGANYGYTF. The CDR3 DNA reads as TGCAGCGTTGGGGGTGCTAACTATGGCTACACCTTC.

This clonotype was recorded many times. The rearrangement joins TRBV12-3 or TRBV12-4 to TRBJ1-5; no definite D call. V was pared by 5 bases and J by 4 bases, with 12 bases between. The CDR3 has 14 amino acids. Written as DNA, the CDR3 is TGTGCCAGCAGTATAACGACCTGGAATCAGCCCCAGCATTTT. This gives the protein CASSITTWNQPQHF.

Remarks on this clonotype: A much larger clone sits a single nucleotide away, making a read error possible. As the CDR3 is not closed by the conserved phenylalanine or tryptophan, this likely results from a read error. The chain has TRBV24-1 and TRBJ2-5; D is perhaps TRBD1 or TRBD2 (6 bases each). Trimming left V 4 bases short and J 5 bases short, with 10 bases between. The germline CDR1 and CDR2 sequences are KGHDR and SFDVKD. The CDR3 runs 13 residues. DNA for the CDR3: TGTGCCACCAGTGACGGGGGCCGGGAGACCCAGTACTCC. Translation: CATSDGGRETQYS.

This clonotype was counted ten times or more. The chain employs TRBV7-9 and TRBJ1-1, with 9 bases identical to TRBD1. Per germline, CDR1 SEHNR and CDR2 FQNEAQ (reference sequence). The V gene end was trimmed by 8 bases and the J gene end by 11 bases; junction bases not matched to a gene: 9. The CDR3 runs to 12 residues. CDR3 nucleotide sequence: TGTGCCAGCGAGACAGGGGGAGTTCGGGCTTTCTTT. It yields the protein CASETGGVRAFF.

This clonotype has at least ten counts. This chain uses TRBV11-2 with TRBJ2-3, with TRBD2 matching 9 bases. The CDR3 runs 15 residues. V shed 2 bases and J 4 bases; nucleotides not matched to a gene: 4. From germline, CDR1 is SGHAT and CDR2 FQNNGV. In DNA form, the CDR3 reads TGTGCCAGCAGCTTATTTAGCGGGGGCCCAGATACGCAGTATTTT. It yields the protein CASSLFSGGPDTQYF.

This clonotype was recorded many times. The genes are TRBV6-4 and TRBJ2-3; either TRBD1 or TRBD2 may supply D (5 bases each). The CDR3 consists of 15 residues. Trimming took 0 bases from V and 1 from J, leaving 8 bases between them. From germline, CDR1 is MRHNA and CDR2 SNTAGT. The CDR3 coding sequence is TGTGCCAGCAGTGACTCGCCGGGACGCACAGATACGCAGTATTTT. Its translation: CASSDSPGRTDTQYF.

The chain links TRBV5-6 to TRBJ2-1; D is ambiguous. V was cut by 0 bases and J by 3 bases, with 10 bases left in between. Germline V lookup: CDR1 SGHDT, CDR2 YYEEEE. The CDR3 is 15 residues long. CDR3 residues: CASSLEQMVYNEQFF. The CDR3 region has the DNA TGTGCCAGCAGCTTGGAACAGATGGTCTACAATGAGCAGTTCTTC.

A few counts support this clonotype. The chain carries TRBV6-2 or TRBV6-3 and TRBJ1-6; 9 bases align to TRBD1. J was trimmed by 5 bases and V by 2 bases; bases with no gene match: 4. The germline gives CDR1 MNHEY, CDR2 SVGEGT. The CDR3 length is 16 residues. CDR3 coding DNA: TGTGCCAGCAGTTACCCCGGGACAGGGAATAATTCACCCCTCCACTTT. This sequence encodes CASSYPGTGNNSPLHF.

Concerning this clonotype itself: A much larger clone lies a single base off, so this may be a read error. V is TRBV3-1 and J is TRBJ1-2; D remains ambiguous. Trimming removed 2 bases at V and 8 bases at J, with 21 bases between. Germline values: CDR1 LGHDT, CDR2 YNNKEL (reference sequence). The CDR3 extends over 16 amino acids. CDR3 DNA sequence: TGTGCCAGCAGCCAATTAGGACGGAGCGAGGGTGTAGGCTACACCTTC. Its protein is CASSQLGRSEGVGYTF.